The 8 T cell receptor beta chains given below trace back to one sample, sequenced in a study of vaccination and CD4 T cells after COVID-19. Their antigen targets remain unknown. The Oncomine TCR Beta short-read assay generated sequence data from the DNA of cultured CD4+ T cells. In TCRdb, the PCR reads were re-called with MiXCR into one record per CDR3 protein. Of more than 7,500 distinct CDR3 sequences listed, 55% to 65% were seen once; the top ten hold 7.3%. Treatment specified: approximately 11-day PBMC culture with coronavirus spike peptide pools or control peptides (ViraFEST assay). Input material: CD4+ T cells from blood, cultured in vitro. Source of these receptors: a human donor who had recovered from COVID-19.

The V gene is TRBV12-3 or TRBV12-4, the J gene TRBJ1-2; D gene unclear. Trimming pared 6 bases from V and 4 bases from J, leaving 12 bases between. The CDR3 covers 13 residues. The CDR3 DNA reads TGTGCCAGCAGACCCAACCTAAGCTATGGCTACACCTTC. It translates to CASRPNLSYGYTF.

CDR3 bases: TGTGCCAGCAGCTTAAGTGGTACGCAGTATTTT. This encodes CASSLSGTQYF. This chain joins TRBV7-2 and TRBJ2-3; unclear D gene. The CDR3 covers 11 residues. From germline, CDR1 is SGHTA and CDR2 FQGNSA. The V and J ends lost 2 bases and 8 bases respectively, with 5 bases between them.

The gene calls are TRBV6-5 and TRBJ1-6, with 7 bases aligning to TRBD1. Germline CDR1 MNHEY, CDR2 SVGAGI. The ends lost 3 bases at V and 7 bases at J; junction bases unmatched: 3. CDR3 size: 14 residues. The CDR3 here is CASSYDRENSPLHF. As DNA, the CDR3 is TGTGCCAGCAGTTATGACAGGGAAAATTCACCCCTCCACTTT.

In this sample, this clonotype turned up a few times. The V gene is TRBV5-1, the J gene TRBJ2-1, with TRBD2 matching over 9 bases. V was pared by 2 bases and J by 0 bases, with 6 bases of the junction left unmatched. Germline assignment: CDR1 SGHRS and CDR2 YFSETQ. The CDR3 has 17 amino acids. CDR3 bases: TGCGCCAGCAGCTTTGACAGCGGGGGGCACTCCTACAATGAGCAGTTCTTC. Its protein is CASSFDSGGHSYNEQFF.

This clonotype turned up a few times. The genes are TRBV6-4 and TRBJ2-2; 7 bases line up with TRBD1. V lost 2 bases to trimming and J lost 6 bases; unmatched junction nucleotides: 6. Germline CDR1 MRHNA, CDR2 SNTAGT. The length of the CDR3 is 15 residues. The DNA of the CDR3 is TGTGCCAGCAGTGACACCGGACAGGTCCCCGGGGAGCTGTTTTTT. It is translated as CASSDTGQVPGELFF.

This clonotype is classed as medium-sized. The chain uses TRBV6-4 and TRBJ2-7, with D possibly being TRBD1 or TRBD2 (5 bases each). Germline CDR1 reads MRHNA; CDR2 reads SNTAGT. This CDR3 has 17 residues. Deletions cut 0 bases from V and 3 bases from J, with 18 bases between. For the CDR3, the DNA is TGTGCCAGCAGTGACTCTGAGGTTGTTTCGAGGGGCTACGAGCAGTACTTC. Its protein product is CASSDSEVVSRGYEQYF.

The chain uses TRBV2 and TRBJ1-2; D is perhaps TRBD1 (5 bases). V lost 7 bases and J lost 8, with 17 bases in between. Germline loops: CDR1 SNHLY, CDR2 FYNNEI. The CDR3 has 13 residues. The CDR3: CASMKGWGMGYTF. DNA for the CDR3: TGTGCCAGCATGAAGGGGTGGGGTATGGGCTACACCTTC.

The CDR3 loop is CASSSGQGYTGELFF. In nucleotides, the CDR3 is TGTGCCAGCAGCTCCGGACAGGGGTACACCGGGGAGCTGTTTTTT. V gene TRBV11-3 combines with J gene TRBJ2-2, with 9 bases aligning to TRBD1. The CDR3 is 15 amino acids. The germline gives CDR1 SGHNT, CDR2 YENEEA. Losses at the gene ends were 4 bases for V and 3 bases for J; bases not matched to a gene: 3.